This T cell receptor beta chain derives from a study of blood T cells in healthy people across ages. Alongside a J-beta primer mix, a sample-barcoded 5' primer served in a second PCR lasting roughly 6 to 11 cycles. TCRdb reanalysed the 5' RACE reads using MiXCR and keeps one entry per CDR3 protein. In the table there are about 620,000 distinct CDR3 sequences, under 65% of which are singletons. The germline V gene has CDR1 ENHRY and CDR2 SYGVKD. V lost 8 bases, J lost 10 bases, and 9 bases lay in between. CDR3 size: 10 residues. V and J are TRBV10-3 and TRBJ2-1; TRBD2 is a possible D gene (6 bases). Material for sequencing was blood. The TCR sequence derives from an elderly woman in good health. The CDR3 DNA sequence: TGTGCCATCGGCCGGGGGGAGCAGTTCTTC. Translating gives CAIGRGEQFF.